These 14 T cell receptor beta chains came from one sample sequenced in a study of T cell repertoires in ileal Crohn's disease. The method was immunoSEQ multiplex PCR; TCRdb's version includes in-frame clones alone and lacks a portion of them. The table includes some 4,700 clones, around four fifths detected once. The sample comprised ileal tissue. Every receptor here comes from an adult with Crohn's disease.

This chain connects TRBV25-1 to TRBJ1-4; D is unresolved. The V gene's germline CDR1 is MGHDK and CDR2 SYGVNS. Trimming removed 2 bases from V and 7 bases from J, with 17 bases in between. CDR3 length: 16 amino acids. This CDR3 reads CASSEGVSSAGEKLFF. The CDR3 coding sequence is TGTGCCAGCAGTGAAGGGGTCTCCTCGGCGGGTGAAAAACTGTTTTTT.

This chain connects TRBV5-4 to TRBJ1-1, with D possibly TRBD1 on 6 matching bases. This CDR3 has 15 residues. Trimming took off 4 bases at V and 2 bases at J, with 15 bases between the two ends. Per the germline V gene, CDR1 is SGHNT and CDR2 is YYREEE (reference sequence). CDR3 amino acids: CASSPRGGDNTEAFF. The CDR3 region has the DNA TGTGCCAGCAGCCCAAGGGGGGGGGATAACACTGAAGCTTTCTTT.

The rearrangement links TRBV6-6 to TRBJ1-4; 7 bases align to TRBD1. CDR3 length: 14 amino acids. The germline V gene encodes CDR1 MNHNY and CDR2 SVGAGI (reference sequence). With V trimmed by 5 bases and J by 8 bases, 8 bases remained unmatched. CDR3 loop: CASSLSRQGEKLFF. The CDR3 nucleotides are TGTGCCAGCAGTCTAAGTCGACAGGGAGAAAAACTGTTTTTT.

In this sample, this clone turned up once. V and J are TRBV5-5 and TRBJ1-3, with D possibly being TRBD1 (5 bases). CDR3 length: 15 amino acids. Germline CDR1 and CDR2: SGHKS and YYEKEE (reference sequence). The germline V and J ends were trimmed by 6 bases and 0 bases, with 13 bases remaining between them. The chain's CDR3 is CASTVGGSSGNTIYF. Here the CDR3 DNA reads TGTGCCAGCACCGTCGGGGGGAGCTCTGGAAACACCATATATTTT. The full variable domain, completed using reference TRBV5-5 and TRBJ1-3, is DAGVTQSPTHLIKTRGQQVTLRCSPISGHKSVSWYQQVLGQGPQFIFQYYEKEERGRGNFPDRFSARQFPNYSSELNVNALLLGDSALYLCASTVGGSSGNTIYFGEGSWLTVV.

J is TRBJ2-7 and V is TRBV29-1; D is uncertain. CDR3 length: 12 residues. Trimming stripped 5 bases from V and 0 bases from J, with 8 bases between. Germline V gene data show CDR1 as SQVTM and CDR2 as ANQGSEA. The CDR3 nucleotides read TGCAGCGTTAGGCAGGCCTCCTACGAGCAGTACTTC. Residues: CSVRQASYEQYF.

This clone was detected a few times. The chain uses TRBV15 and TRBJ1-1, with a tentative D call TRBD1 (5 bases). Germline-derived CDR1 and CDR2 are LNHNV and YYDKDF (reference sequence). This CDR3 is built from 15 residues. V gave up 0 bases and J gave up 4 bases, with 12 bases separating them. Here the CDR3 DNA reads TGTGCCACCAGCAGAGATTCGGGGGAAGTCACTGAAGCTTTCTTT. Translating gives CATSRDSGEVTEAFF.

The rearrangement links TRBV19 to TRBJ1-1; TRBD1 is a possible D gene (5 bases). This CDR3 is built from 15 residues. V was clipped by 3 bases and J by 0 bases, with 11 bases between them. The V gene's germline CDR1 is LNHDA and CDR2 SQIVND (reference sequence). The CDR3 is CASSIRARLNTEAFF. The CDR3 nucleotides read TGTGCCAGTAGTATCAGGGCCAGATTGAACACTGAAGCTTTCTTT.

V usage is TRBV7-9 and J usage is TRBJ1-3; D call uncertain. Germline CDR1 and CDR2: SEHNR and FQNEAQ (reference sequence). This CDR3 has 11 residues. Trimming pared 3 bases from V and 8 bases from J, leaving 5 bases between. The CDR3 loop is CASSFVDTIYF. CDR3 DNA: TGTGCCAGCAGCTTTGTCGACACCATATATTTT.

The gene calls are TRBV7-2 and TRBJ1-2; no firm D call. Germline loops: CDR1 SGHTA, CDR2 FQGNSA. Trimming pared 5 bases from V and 8 bases from J, leaving 21 bases between. There are 15 residues in the CDR3. CDR3 sequence (DNA): TGTGCCAGCAGCGCATCCCCCGGTTCCCTCGGGGGCTACACCTTC. Protein sequence: CASSASPGSLGGYTF.

This clone was detected once. The chain has TRBV10-3 and TRBJ2-7, with a possible D match to TRBD2 (5 bases). CDR1 ENHRY and CDR2 SYGVKD come from the germline V gene. There are 12 residues in the CDR3. V lost 3 bases to trimming and J lost 3 bases, with 6 bases between them. CDR3 bases: TGTGCCATCAGTGAAGCGGACTACGAGCAGTACTTC. Protein product: CAISEADYEQYF.

The rearrangement joins TRBV30 to TRBJ1-5; D remains ambiguous. Looked up from germline, CDR1 is GTSNPN and CDR2 is SVGIG (reference sequence). CDR3 size: 14 residues. The germline V and J ends were trimmed by 0 bases and 7 bases, with 13 bases remaining between them. The CDR3 region is CAWSVNMVEQPQHF. DNA of the CDR3: TGTGCCTGGAGTGTAAACATGGTGGAGCAGCCCCAGCATTTT. Based on the CDR3 plus reference TRBV30 and TRBJ1-5, the full variable domain is SQTIHQWPATLVQPVGSPLSLECTVEGTSNPNLYWYRQAAGRGLQLLFYSVGIGQISSEVPQNLSASRPQDRQFILSSKKLLLSDSGFYLCAWSVNMVEQPQHFGDGTRLSIL.

The sample holds a few counts of this clone. J is TRBJ2-7 and V is TRBV2, with a possible D match to TRBD2 (5 bases). Between the trimmed V and J ends, which lost 7 bases and 1 base, there was a span of 14 bases. Germline CDR1 is SNHLY and CDR2 is FYNNEI. This CDR3 contains 14 residues. CDR3 protein: CASKNGESSYEQYF. CDR3 DNA sequence: TGTGCCAGCAAGAACGGGGAGTCGTCCTACGAGCAGTACTTC.

The V and J genes are TRBV5-4 and TRBJ1-6, with TRBD1 as a possible D gene (6 bases). Trimming cost V 5 bases and J 6 bases, with 12 bases left between them. Germline V gives CDR1 SGHNT, CDR2 YYREEE (reference sequence). The CDR3 extends over 14 amino acids. This chain's CDR3 is CASSRTASNSPLHF. The CDR3 DNA reads TGTGCCAGCAGTAGGACAGCTAGTAATTCACCCCTCCACTTT. Complete variable domain (other parts from reference TRBV5-4 and TRBJ1-6): ETGVTQSPTHLIKTRGQQVTLRCSSQSGHNTVSWYQQALGQGPQFIFQYYREEENGRGNFPPRFSGLQFPNYSSELNVNALELDDSALYLCASSRTASNSPLHFGNGTRLTVT.

The chain combines TRBV10-3 with TRBJ2-3; 9 positions agree with TRBD2. Trimming cost V 0 bases and J 10 bases; bases outside gene matches: 8. This CDR3 comprises 15 residues. Germline loops: CDR1 ENHRY, CDR2 SYGVKD. The DNA for the CDR3 is TGTGCCATCAGTGAGTCTAGCGGGGGTAGTCGAGCGCAGTATTTT. This encodes CAISESSGGSRAQYF.